This record looks at one TCR beta chain sequence and its context. V dropped 7 bases and J dropped 6; count of bases not matched to a gene: 8. Per the germline V gene, CDR1 is SNHLY and CDR2 is FYNNEI. This CDR3 spans 14 amino acids. This record belongs to a study of blood T cell repertoires in COVID-19. Study-wide context: The samples span acute and convalescent COVID-19 from the United States, Italy and Spain. From T cells, B-cell-depleted T cells, or PBMCs came the material, which was cDNA or gDNA.

Profiled with immunoSEQ multiplex PCR; TCRdb holds only in-frame clones, not every one. The table records tens of thousands of clones, roughly 90% of them present only once. The specimen sequenced was peripheral blood. V is TRBV2 and J is TRBJ1-1; TRBD1 matches 10 bases. This TCR was recovered from a man aged 55-75 years with acute or convalescent COVID-19. The CDR3 bases are TGTGCCAGCACTGACAGGGGGCGCCCCGCTGAAGCTTTCTTT. Its translation is CASTDRGRPAEAFF.